What follows are 13 T cell receptor beta chains derived from one specimen sequenced in a study of cytomegalovirus exposure and HLA in healthy donors. Amplification used 60 Vbeta primers and 13 Jbeta primers. Only in-frame clones appear in the TCRdb table, and some are missing; sequencing was by immunoSEQ multiplex PCR. The table records over 90,000 clones, under 85% of them present only once. The sample was PBMCs. The receptors shown here come from a man aged 45-65 years in good health and CMV-seropositive.

The chain is built from TRBV28 and TRBJ2-7, with 8 nucleotides matching TRBD2. The CDR3 length is 14 residues. CDR1 and CDR2 (germline): MDHEN, SYDVKM. The V and J ends lost 5 bases and 6 bases, in that order; junction bases with no gene match: 9. The CDR3: CASSQGTSLAEQYF. For the CDR3, the DNA is TGTGCCAGCAGTCAAGGGACTAGTCTTGCCGAGCAGTACTTC. Using reference TRBV28 and TRBJ2-7 for the parts outside the CDR3, the full variable domain is DVKVTQSSRYLVKRTGEKVFLECVQDMDHENMFWYRQDPGLGLRLIYFSYDVKMKEKGDIPEGYSVSREKKERFSLILESASTNQTSMYLCASSQGTSLAEQYFGPGTRLTVT.

The rearrangement links TRBV18 to TRBJ1-4, with D unclear. Germline CDR1 KGHSH, CDR2 LQKENI. Trimming left V 3 bases short and J 7 bases short, with 6 bases between. The CDR3 loop spans 12 amino acids. DNA of the CDR3: TGTGCCAGCTCACCGCAGGCTGAAAAACTGTTTTTT. Protein product: CASSPQAEKLFF.

This clone was seen a few times. The chain has TRBV7-2 and TRBJ2-7, with 10 bases matching TRBD1. CDR3 length: 14 residues. The ends lost 5 bases at V and 5 bases at J; junction bases unmatched: 6. Germline CDR1 and CDR2: SGHTA and FQGNSA. The CDR3 loop reads CASSPPGQGNEQYF. The CDR3 DNA reads as TGTGCCAGCAGCCCTCCGGGACAGGGGAACGAGCAGTACTTC.

This chain uses TRBV7-3 with TRBJ2-2, with 11 bases that match TRBD2. This CDR3 has 19 residues. Looked up from germline, CDR1 is SGHTA and CDR2 is FQGTGA. J lost 0 bases, V lost 4 bases, and 10 bases had no gene match. The chain's CDR3 is CASSSTSGNPNPNTGELFF. Here the CDR3 DNA reads TGTGCCAGCAGCTCGACTAGCGGGAACCCTAACCCGAACACCGGGGAGCTGTTTTTT. The full variable domain, with the rest looked up from reference TRBV7-3 and TRBJ2-2, is GAGVSQTPSNKVTEKGKYVELRCDPISGHTALYWYRQSLGQGPEFLIYFQGTGAADDSGLPNDRFFAVRPEGSVSTLKIQRTERGDSAVYLCASSSTSGNPNPNTGELFFGEGSRLTVL.

V usage is TRBV10-3 and J usage is TRBJ2-3; D is unresolved. The length of the CDR3 is 13 residues. Trimming removed 1 base from V and 4 bases from J, with 6 bases in between. The germline V gene encodes CDR1 ENHRY and CDR2 SYGVKD. This CDR3 reads CAISELESDTQYF. The DNA for the CDR3 is TGTGCCATCAGTGAGTTAGAGTCAGATACGCAGTATTTT.

The chain carries TRBV6-5 and TRBJ2-7; TRBD2 matches at 9 bases. J was trimmed by 4 bases and V by 5 bases; bases with no gene match: 9. Looked up from germline, CDR1 is MNHEY and CDR2 is SVGAGI. CDR3 size: 15 residues. In DNA, the CDR3 is TGTGCCAGCAGTCCTATAGCGGGAGAGTTATACGAGCAGTACTTC. Translating it yields CASSPIAGELYEQYF.

J is TRBJ1-3 and V is TRBV30; the match to TRBD1 covers 9 bases. This CDR3 is built from 15 residues. Looked up from germline, CDR1 is GTSNPN and CDR2 is SVGIG (reference sequence). The junction had 8 bases not matched to a gene; V was cut back by 0 bases and J by 8 bases. The CDR3: CAWSVKTGQGDTIYF. In DNA, the CDR3 is TGTGCCTGGAGTGTAAAAACGGGACAGGGAGACACCATATATTTT. The whole variable domain, filled in from reference TRBV30 and TRBJ1-3, reads SQTIHQWPATLVQPVGSPLSLECTVEGTSNPNLYWYRQAAGRGLQLLFYSVGIGQISSEVPQNLSASRPQDRQFILSSKKLLLSDSGFYLCAWSVKTGQGDTIYFGEGSWLTVV.

For this clone: The sample holds other DNA sequences that translate to the same CDR3. The chain combines TRBV7-2 with TRBJ2-7; D is perhaps TRBD2 (5 bases). V was shortened by 5 bases and J by 2 bases, with 7 bases between the two germline ends. The CDR3 extends over 12 amino acids. Germline CDR1 SGHTA, CDR2 FQGNSA. Written as DNA, the CDR3 is TGTGCCAGCAGCCCCGGGGCCTACGAGCAGTACTTC. It is translated as CASSPGAYEQYF.

The V call is TRBV7-6, the J call TRBJ2-7; 11 nucleotides agree with TRBD2. The germline V gene has CDR1 SGHVS and CDR2 FNYEAQ. CDR3 size: 18 residues. With 5 bases clipped from V and 1 base from J, the junction kept 13 bases outside the gene matches. CDR3 sequence: CASSKRPGLAEPSYEQYF. CDR3 DNA sequence: TGTGCCAGCAGCAAGCGCCCGGGACTAGCGGAGCCTTCCTACGAGCAGTACTTC.

This clone was counted a single time. The rearrangement joins TRBV9 to TRBJ2-7; 8 bases map to TRBD2. The CDR3 has 14 residues. The trim removed 1 base at V and 4 bases at J, leaving 4 bases unmatched. Germline V gene data show CDR1 as SGDLS and CDR2 as YYNGEE. DNA for the CDR3: TGTGCCAGCAGCGTATCCAGCGGGAGTTACGAGCAGTACTTC. Protein product: CASSVSSGSYEQYF.

The chain couples TRBV28 to TRBJ1-2, with D tentatively TRBD1 (6 bases). V was pared by 5 bases and J by 1 base, with 11 bases between. The CDR3 covers 14 residues. The V gene's germline CDR1 is MDHEN and CDR2 SYDVKM. CDR3 DNA sequence: TGTGCCAGCAGTCGGGGGGCAGGTAACTATGGCTACACCTTC. Translation gives CASSRGAGNYGYTF.

This clone was seen once. The chain combines TRBV28 with TRBJ2-7, with 10 bases matching TRBD2. The CDR3 covers 16 residues. The V segment lost 6 bases and the J segment 3 bases; nucleotides outside the gene matches: 11. Looked up from germline, CDR1 is MDHEN and CDR2 is SYDVKM. In DNA, the CDR3 is TGTGCCAGCAGCCCGCCGGGACTAGCGCTCCTCTACGAGCAGTACTTC. It codes for CASSPPGLALLYEQYF.

The chain employs TRBV7-3 and TRBJ2-2, with 8 bases lining up with TRBD2. Germline CDR1 SGHTA, CDR2 FQGTGA. J lost 5 bases, V lost 5 bases, and 7 bases had no gene match. This CDR3 has 15 residues. DNA of the CDR3: TGTGCCAGCAGCCTCGGGAGGGCCCAGACCGGGGAGCTGTTTTTT. It translates to CASSLGRAQTGELFF.